Reported below is one TCR beta chain. The target antigen is unknown. The CDR3 runs to 16 residues. The ends lost 0 bases at V and 6 bases at J; junction bases unmatched: 4. Germline V gene lookup returns CDR1 LNHNV and CDR2 YYDKDF (reference sequence). Treatment in this sample: roughly nine-day PBMC culture with coronavirus spike peptide pools or control peptides (ViraFEST assay). CD4+ T-cell collection from the unexposed donor predated the COVID-19 pandemic (2011-2018). This sample stems from a study of vaccination and CD4 T cells after COVID-19. Sequencing of the DNA from cultured CD4+ T cells was carried out with the Oncomine TCR Beta short-read assay. In TCRdb, the PCR reads were re-called with MiXCR into one record per CDR3 protein. The repertoire holds about 8,300 distinct CDR3 sequences, with approximately 53% as singletons. Study conclusions and caveats: A median approximately 86% of convalescent patients' SARS-CoV-2-reactive clones emerged only after vaccination.

This receptor was identified in a human donor in good health. The specimen sequenced was CD4+ T cells from blood, cultured in vitro. This sequence joins TRBV15 and TRBJ2-1; 11 bases map to TRBD2. The CDR3 protein is CATSRELAGGVNEQFF. Written as DNA, the CDR3 is TGTGCCACCAGCAGAGAGCTAGCGGGGGGTGTCAATGAGCAGTTCTTC.